The following is a T cell receptor (beta chain) sequence with its context. No antigen is known for it. Sample time point: week 47, end of study. Mutant IDH1 20-mer peptide, at 300 ug, made up each vaccine dose, with topical imiquimod. New WHO grade 3 or 4 IDH1-mutant, ATRX-lost astrocytomas were present in all donors. The data are from a study of a mutant IDH1 vaccine in newly diagnosed glioma. The repertoire was sequenced with immunoSEQ multiplex PCR; TCRdb's copy has only in-frame clones and lacks some. The data hold about 94,000 clones, with nearly 90% observed a single time. The origin of this receptor is a woman aged 50 to 60 with glioma. Sequenced here: PBMCs, sampled from a glioma patient whose treatment included an IDH1 peptide vaccine.

CDR3 sequence: CASIGVSAIYEQYF. DNA of the CDR3: TGTGCCAGCATAGGGGTGAGCGCGATCTACGAGCAGTACTTC. This sequence joins TRBV7-9 and TRBJ2-7, with D possibly being TRBD1 (5 bases). The ends were cut back, 7 bases at V and 3 bases at J, with 16 bases in the middle. The length of the CDR3 is 14 residues. The germline gives CDR1 SEHNR, CDR2 FQNEAQ (reference sequence).